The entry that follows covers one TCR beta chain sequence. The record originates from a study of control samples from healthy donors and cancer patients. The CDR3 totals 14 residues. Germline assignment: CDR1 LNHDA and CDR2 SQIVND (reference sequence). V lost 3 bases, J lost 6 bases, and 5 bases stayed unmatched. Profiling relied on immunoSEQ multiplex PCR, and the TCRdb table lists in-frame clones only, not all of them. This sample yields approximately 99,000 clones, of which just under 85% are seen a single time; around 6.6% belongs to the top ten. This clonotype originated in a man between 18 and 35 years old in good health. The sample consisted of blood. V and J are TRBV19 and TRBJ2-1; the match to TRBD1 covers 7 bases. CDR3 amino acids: CASSMGSGGNEQFF. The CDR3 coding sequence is TGTGCCAGTAGTATGGGGTCAGGGGGCAATGAGCAGTTCTTC.